This T cell receptor beta chain was documented in a study of memory B cells and T cells in multiple sclerosis. TCRdb's table, derived via immunoSEQ multiplex PCR, lists solely in-frame clones and lacks some. The repertoire holds around 14,000 clones, with 69% as singletons. CDR3 length: 15 amino acids. Germline lookup yields CDR1 MNHNS and CDR2 SASEGT. Trimming removed 3 bases at V and 0 bases at J, with 9 bases between. The source is a human donor with multiple sclerosis. The rearrangement links TRBV6-1 to TRBJ1-5, with D possibly matching TRBD1 (5 bases). Input material: memory (CD45RO+) CD4+ T cells from blood. CDR3 sequence reads: CASSDSGGSNQPQHF. The CDR3 region has the DNA TGTGCCAGCAGTGACTCCGGGGGTAGCAATCAGCCCCAGCATTTT.